These 26 T cell receptor beta chains originate from one sample sequenced in a study of T cells after yellow fever vaccination. TCRdb reprocessed the 5' RACE reads via MiXCR and lists one record per CDR3 protein. The sample records 300,000 to 400,000 distinct CDR3 sequences, 8.5% to 10% being singletons. Sequenced here: PBMCs, sampled on the day of the first yellow fever vaccination. These receptors came from a man aged 18 to 35 who received the YFV17D yellow fever vaccine.

The rearrangement links TRBV15 to TRBJ1-2; D unclear. Germline V CDR1 and CDR2: LNHNV, YYDKDF (reference sequence). V dropped 0 bases and J dropped 5 bases, with 22 bases sitting between them. The CDR3 is 18 residues long. The DNA of the CDR3 is TGTGCCACCAGCAGAGAAAGAGGCAGCTCTTCCACTTGGTATGGCTACACCTTC. It is translated as CATSRERGSSSTWYGYTF.

V usage is TRBV9 and J usage is TRBJ2-1, with TRBD2 identical over 10 bases. The CDR3 is made up of 15 amino acids. CDR1 and CDR2 from the germline V gene are SGDLS and YYNGEE. Trimming cost V 2 bases and J 7 bases; bases outside gene matches: 6. CDR3 residues: CASSVGTSAGNEQFF. Here the CDR3 DNA reads TGTGCCAGCAGCGTTGGGACTAGCGCGGGGAATGAGCAGTTCTTC.

The J gene is TRBJ2-7, the V gene TRBV7-9; D possibly corresponds to TRBD2 (7 bases). The V gene lost 4 bases and the J gene lost 4 bases, with 20 bases spanning the gap. CDR3 length equals 16 residues. CDR1 and CDR2 from the germline V gene are SEHNR and FQNEAQ (reference sequence). The CDR3 region is CASSSPGGGGLYEQYF. The CDR3 DNA follows: TGTGCCAGCAGCTCCCCTGGGGGCGGGGGCCTTTACGAGCAGTACTTC.

This clonotype appeared a few times. The V and J genes are TRBV19 and TRBJ1-1, with D perhaps TRBD1 (5 bases). Trimming pared 6 bases from V and 3 bases from J, leaving 11 bases between. The CDR3 is 13 amino acids. The V gene's germline CDR1 is LNHDA and CDR2 SQIVND (reference sequence). The CDR3 is CASRRDRDTEAFF. As DNA, the CDR3 is TGTGCCAGTAGAAGGGACCGAGACACTGAAGCTTTCTTT.

This clonotype was detected many times. V and J are TRBV18 and TRBJ2-5, with D unclear. Trimming shortened V by 6 bases and J by 0 bases, and 11 bases separated the two germline ends. Germline assignment: CDR1 KGHSH and CDR2 LQKENI. This CDR3 is built from 14 residues. The CDR3: CASSSYGHQETQYF. The CDR3 nucleotides read TGTGCCAGCTCGTCGTACGGTCACCAAGAGACCCAGTACTTC.

The V and J genes are TRBV5-1 and TRBJ2-1, with 11 bases aligning to TRBD2. Unmatched junction bases numbered 2, after V lost 0 bases and J lost 0 bases. CDR3 length equals 17 residues. CDR1 SGHRS and CDR2 YFSETQ come from the germline V gene. CDR3 region: CASSLGLAGSSYNEQFF. In DNA form, the CDR3 reads TGCGCCAGCAGCTTGGGACTAGCGGGGAGCTCCTACAATGAGCAGTTCTTC.

The chain recombines TRBV4-3 with TRBJ2-7, with D possibly being TRBD1 (6 bases). CDR3 size: 15 residues. Germline V gives CDR1 LGHNA, CDR2 YSLEER. Trimming took 1 base from V and 2 from J, leaving 12 bases between them. Here the CDR3 reads CASSQGRGTAYEQYF. The CDR3 region has the DNA TGCGCCAGCAGCCAAGGTAGGGGGACGGCCTACGAGCAGTACTTC.

This clonotype turned up a few times. The chain has TRBV5-4 and TRBJ1-1; TRBD1 matches at 7 bases. Germline CDR1 and CDR2: SGHNT and YYREEE (reference sequence). The CDR3 covers 12 residues. Trimming cost V 4 bases and J 4 bases; bases outside gene matches: 1. CDR3 region: CASSDRATEAFF. The CDR3, as DNA: TGTGCCAGCAGCGACAGGGCCACTGAAGCTTTCTTT.

The rearrangement uses TRBV3-1 and TRBJ2-4, with 13 bases identical to TRBD2. CDR3 length equals 17 residues. V lost 8 bases, J lost 0 bases, and 7 bases stayed unmatched. Germline loops: CDR1 LGHDT, CDR2 YNNKEL (reference sequence). Written as DNA, the CDR3 is TGTGCCAGCCAAGGGACTAGCGGGGCCTTAGCCAAAAACATTCAGTACTTC. Amino acid sequence: CASQGTSGALAKNIQYF.

This clonotype was found a few times. DNA of the CDR3: TGTGCCAGCACGGGTGGACAGAAGACACCGTTCTCCTACGAGCAGTACTTC. Protein: CASTGGQKTPFSYEQYF. The rearrangement links TRBV25-1 to TRBJ2-7, with a possible D match to TRBD1 (6 bases). Germline loops: CDR1 MGHDK, CDR2 SYGVNS. CDR3 size: 17 residues. The germline V and J ends were trimmed by 7 bases and 0 bases, with 22 bases remaining between them.

This clonotype was observed a handful of times. J is TRBJ2-7 and V is TRBV6-2 or TRBV6-3; 8 positions match TRBD1. The CDR3 sequence is 16 residues long. Germline V lookup: CDR1 MNHEY, CDR2 SVGEGT. V shed 2 bases, J shed 3 bases, and the junction held 9 bases outside the gene matches. CDR3 nucleotides: TGTGCCAGCAGTTACCGAGGGACAGGCCAACTCTACGAGCAGTACTTC. As protein: CASSYRGTGQLYEQYF.

This chain uses TRBV7-8 with TRBJ2-1; D is possibly TRBD2 (6 bases). V gave up 5 bases and J gave up 2 bases, with 19 bases separating them. This CDR3 comprises 17 residues. CDR1 and CDR2 (germline): SGHVS, FQNEAQ. This CDR3 reads CASSPEMGSGAYNEQFF. The CDR3 region has the DNA TGTGCCAGCAGCCCTGAGATGGGTTCGGGGGCCTACAATGAGCAGTTCTTC.

In its sample, this clonotype was seen a few times. In DNA, the CDR3 is TGTGCCAGCAGCTTGGAGGGGGCCCCCCCAGATACGCAGTATTTT. Amino acids: CASSLEGAPPDTQYF. The chain joins TRBV5-5 to TRBJ2-3, with 7 positions matching TRBD1. V trimming: 0 bases; J trimming: 4 bases; junction bases outside the gene matches: 5. The length of the CDR3 is 15 residues. The V gene's germline CDR1 is SGHKS and CDR2 YYEKEE (reference sequence).

In this sample, this clonotype turned up a few times. The V call is TRBV5-1, the J call TRBJ2-3; possibly TRBD2 for D (7 bases). Per the germline V gene, CDR1 is SGHRS and CDR2 is YFSETQ. V was shortened by 0 bases and J by 5 bases, with 16 bases between the two germline ends. The CDR3 is 16 residues long. Written as DNA, the CDR3 is TGCGCCAGCAGCTTGGGCCCGGGGGGCCAGGGAGATACGCAGTATTTT. Translation gives CASSLGPGGQGDTQYF.

The chain is built from TRBV12-5 and TRBJ2-3, with 7 bases fitting TRBD2. The CDR3 totals 14 residues. Germline V CDR1 and CDR2: LGHNT, FRNRAP. Trimming removed 2 bases from V and 1 base from J; junction bases left unmatched: 0. Here the CDR3 reads CASGLRGGTDTQYF. For the CDR3, the DNA is TGTGCTAGTGGTTTGCGGGGGGGCACAGATACGCAGTATTTT.

Only a few counts were recorded for this clonotype. V and J are TRBV5-1 and TRBJ1-1, with D tentatively TRBD1 (6 bases). Trimming removed 5 bases from V and 7 bases from J, with 18 bases in between. CDR1 and CDR2 (germline): SGHRS, YFSETQ. This CDR3 region has 14 residues. The CDR3 loop is CASRRGGPLFEAFF. Here the CDR3 DNA reads TGCGCCAGCAGACGAGGGGGGCCGCTGTTTGAAGCTTTCTTT.

CDR3 DNA: TGTGCCAGCAGCCCGGACAGGGGCCGCTATAATTCACCCCTCCACTTT. Translated, it gives CASSPDRGRYNSPLHF. The V gene is TRBV13, the J gene TRBJ1-6; 9 positions agree with TRBD1. CDR3 length: 16 residues. With V trimmed by 5 bases and J by 3 bases, 5 bases remained unmatched. Germline CDR1 is PRHDT and CDR2 is FYEKMQ (reference sequence).

DNA for the CDR3: TGTGCCAGCAGCCCGTTGACGGGAGTGGTAGATACGCAGTATTTT. This codes for CASSPLTGVVDTQYF. The chain uses TRBV7-8 and TRBJ2-3, with D perhaps TRBD2 (6 bases). The CDR3 extends over 15 amino acids. Germline assignment: CDR1 SGHVS and CDR2 FQNEAQ. V lost 5 bases and J 5 bases, leaving 17 bases between the germline ends.

The V gene is TRBV6-1, the J gene TRBJ1-5; 9 nucleotides match TRBD1. The V gene's germline CDR1 is MNHNS and CDR2 SASEGT. The CDR3 contains 16 residues. V was clipped by 6 bases and J by 7 bases; unmatched bases: 13. CDR3 in DNA: TGTGCCAGCAGCCGCCTACCTCGGGACAGGGCCCAGCCCCAGCATTTT. Protein: CASSRLPRDRAQPQHF.

This clonotype was counted only a few times. The rearrangement uses TRBV11-1 and TRBJ2-7, with a weak D call TRBD1 (6 bases). Trimming removed 2 bases at V and 6 bases at J, with 20 bases between. The CDR3 has 16 residues. Germline CDR1 is SGHAT and CDR2 is FQDESV (reference sequence). The CDR3 sequence: CASSLFPTDRRSEQYF. The CDR3 bases are TGTGCCAGCAGCTTATTCCCCACGGACAGAAGGTCCGAGCAGTACTTC. Based on the CDR3 plus reference TRBV11-1 and TRBJ2-7, the full variable domain is EAEVAQSPRYKITEKSQAVAFWCDPISGHATLYWYRQILGQGPELLVQFQDESVVDDSQLPKDRFSAERLKGVDSTLKIQPAELGDSAMYLCASSLFPTDRRSEQYFGPGTRLTVT.

This clonotype was counted between two and nine times. The rearrangement joins TRBV19 to TRBJ2-7, with 11 bases lining up with TRBD1. The V and J ends lost 8 bases and 5 bases, in that order; junction bases with no gene match: 8. The CDR3 is made up of 14 amino acids. Germline V gene lookup returns CDR1 LNHDA and CDR2 SQIVND (reference sequence). The CDR3 sequence is CASRQGQGANEQYF. DNA for the CDR3: TGTGCCAGTCGCCAAGGACAGGGGGCGAACGAGCAGTACTTC. Variable domain in full (rest from reference TRBV19 and TRBJ2-7): DGGITQSPKYLFRKEGQNVTLSCEQNLNHDAMYWYRQDPGQGLRLIYYSQIVNDFQKGDIAEGYSVSREKKESFPLTVTSAQKNPTAFYLCASRQGQGANEQYFGPGTRLTVT.

This clonotype showed up just a few times. This rearrangement joins TRBV19 to TRBJ1-5, with 7 nucleotides matching TRBD1. J gave up 0 bases and V 7 bases, and 3 bases lay outside the gene matches. The CDR3 spans 14 residues. CDR1 LNHDA and CDR2 SQIVND come from the germline V gene (reference sequence). The CDR3 DNA reads TGTGCCAGTACAGGGGGTTATAGCAATCAGCCCCAGCATTTT. Protein product: CASTGGYSNQPQHF.

The chain links TRBV18 to TRBJ2-7; D gene unclear. The V end was cut by 5 bases, the J end by 6 bases, with 14 bases between. Germline loops: CDR1 KGHSH, CDR2 LQKENI. The CDR3 has 13 residues. The DNA of the CDR3 is TGTGCCAGCTCAACGAACCACGAGTCCGAGCAGTACGTC. It codes for CASSTNHESEQYV.

This chain connects TRBV20-1 to TRBJ2-2, with TRBD2 matching 11 bases. Germline V lookup: CDR1 DFQATT, CDR2 SNEGSKA (reference sequence). Trimming at V came to 4 bases and at J to 5 bases, leaving 3 bases not matched to a gene. There are 14 residues in the CDR3. CDR3 nucleotide sequence: TGCAGTGCTAATAGCGGGGGGGAGACCGGGGAGCTGTTTTTT. Its translation: CSANSGGETGELFF.

Concerning this clonotype: One junction end disagrees with the germline gene, perhaps due to a read error. The V gene is TRBV6-2 or TRBV6-3, the J gene TRBJ2-5, with a tentative D call TRBD2 (6 bases). The CDR3 is 14 residues long. Per the germline V gene, CDR1 is MNHEY and CDR2 is SVGEGT. CDR3: CASSRDLARETQHF. The CDR3 DNA is TGTGCCAGCAGTCGTGACCTGGCCCGGGAGACCCAGCACTTC.

V is TRBV20-1 and J is TRBJ2-1; D call uncertain. The germline V gene has CDR1 DFQATT and CDR2 SNEGSKA (reference sequence). The V and J ends lost 6 bases and 8 bases respectively, with 11 bases between them. The CDR3 sequence is 11 residues long. CDR3 sequence: CSASAPDEQFF. The CDR3 DNA sequence: TGCAGTGCGAGCGCGCCCGATGAGCAGTTCTTC.